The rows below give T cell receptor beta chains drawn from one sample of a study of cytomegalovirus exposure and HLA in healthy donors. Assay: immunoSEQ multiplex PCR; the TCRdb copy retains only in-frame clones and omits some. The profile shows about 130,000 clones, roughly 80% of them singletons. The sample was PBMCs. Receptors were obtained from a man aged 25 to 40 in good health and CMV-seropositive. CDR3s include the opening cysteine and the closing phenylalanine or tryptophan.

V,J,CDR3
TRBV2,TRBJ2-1,CASSEGRGRYNEQFF
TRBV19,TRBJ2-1,CASSIRGQRGDERFF
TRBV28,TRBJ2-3,CASSSRVEWGTQYF
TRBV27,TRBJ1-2,CASSIRQGDYTF
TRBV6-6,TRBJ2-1,CASSRRGPYNEQFF
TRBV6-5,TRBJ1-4,CASSFGRGGEKLFF
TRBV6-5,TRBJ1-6,CASRTPGQRDSPLHF
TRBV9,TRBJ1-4,CASSATGSNEKLFF
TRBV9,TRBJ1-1,CASSPRVYTEAFF
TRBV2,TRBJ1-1,CASSKPTGTNTEAFF
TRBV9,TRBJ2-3,CASSLGLAGRTDTQYF
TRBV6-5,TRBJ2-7,CASRVYSGGTYEQYF
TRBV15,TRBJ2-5,CATSRDGTRQETQYF
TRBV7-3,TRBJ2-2,CASSLTGQGTGTGELFF
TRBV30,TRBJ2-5,CAWSVGGDRRAQYF
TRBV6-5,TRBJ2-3,CASSYSFARADTQYF
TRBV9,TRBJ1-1,CASSVVGANTEAFF
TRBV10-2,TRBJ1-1,CASSAQVRNTEAFF
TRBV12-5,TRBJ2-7,CASGQAGVTYEQYF
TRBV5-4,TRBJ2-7,CASSPGGDTYEQYF
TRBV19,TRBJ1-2,CASSTDRGQNYGYTF
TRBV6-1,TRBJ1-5,CASSENRGIRGGDQPQHF
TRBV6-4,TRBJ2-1,CASSVTGESYNEQFF
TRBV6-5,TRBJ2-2,CASSGQRMATGELFF
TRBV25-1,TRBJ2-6,CASRGGAGANVLTF
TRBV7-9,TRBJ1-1,CASSLGGQGRTEAFF
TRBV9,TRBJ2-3,CASSVRDRAKDTQYF
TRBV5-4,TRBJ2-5,CASSPGTSGVQETQYF
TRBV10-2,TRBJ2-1,CASSESGLAYNEQFF
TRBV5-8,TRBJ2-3,CASSGTGGSDTQYF
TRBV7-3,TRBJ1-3,CASSLNRVGDTIYF
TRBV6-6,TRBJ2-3,CASSPQAGMGDTQYF
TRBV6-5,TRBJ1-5,CASSYAAGGSQPQHF
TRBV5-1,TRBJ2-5,CASSSEDLGGRETQYF
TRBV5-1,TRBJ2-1,CASSLQAGSFNEQFF
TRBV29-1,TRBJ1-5,CSVATGNQPQHF
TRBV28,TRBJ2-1,CASSHRTPRRGSEQFF
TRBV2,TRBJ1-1,CASIKWGGNTEAFF
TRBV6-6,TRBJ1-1,CASRKQGMNTEAFF
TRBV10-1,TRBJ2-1,CASSDREALAGFYNEQFF
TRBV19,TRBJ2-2,CASRGQGGTGELFF
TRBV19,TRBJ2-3,CASSIAAGGTDTQYF